These 13 T cell receptor beta chains came from one sample sequenced in a study of cytomegalovirus exposure and HLA in healthy donors. PCR employed 60 Vbeta and 13 Jbeta primers. Assay: immunoSEQ multiplex PCR; the TCRdb copy retains only in-frame clones and omits some. The sample includes roughly 150,000 clones, roughly 72% of them seen just once. Sequenced material: PBMCs. Receptors originate from a woman between 40 and 50 years old in good health and CMV-seronegative.

A word on this clone: A read error may account for a junction end that differs from germline. Here the CDR3 DNA reads TGCGCCAGCAGCCAGGGTGGTGGGGCTGAAGCTTCCTTT. As protein: CASSQGGGAEASF. V and J are TRBV4-1 and TRBJ1-1; a possible D gene is TRBD1 (5 bases). Germline assignment: CDR1 MGHRA and CDR2 YSYEKL. This CDR3 has 13 residues.

V is TRBV6-1 and J is TRBJ2-7; 10 bases map to TRBD2. V shed 7 bases, J shed 2 bases, and the junction held 8 bases outside the gene matches. The CDR3 has 15 residues. Per germline, CDR1 MNHNS and CDR2 SASEGT. The CDR3 DNA sequence: TGTGCCAGCACTTCAGGACTAGCGGCTACCTACGAGCAGTACTTC. Translation: CASTSGLAATYEQYF.

Only a few counts were recorded for this clone. The rearrangement uses TRBV5-1 and TRBJ2-6, with a possible D match to TRBD1 (6 bases). Germline V gene data show CDR1 as SGHRS and CDR2 as YFSETQ. The V end was cut by 2 bases, the J end by 4 bases, with 10 bases between. This CDR3 is built from 15 residues. CDR3 sequence reads: CASSLQGLGANVLTF. The CDR3, as DNA: TGCGCCAGCAGCTTACAGGGTTTAGGGGCCAACGTCCTGACTTTC.

The sample holds a few counts of this clone. This chain uses TRBV5-1 with TRBJ1-4; perhaps TRBD1 as D (5 bases). This CDR3 contains 15 residues. The germline gives CDR1 SGHRS, CDR2 YFSETQ. V dropped 4 bases and J dropped 4 bases, with 14 bases sitting between them. The DNA for the CDR3 is TGCGCCAGCAGCCCCTTAGGGGAAGTTAATGAAAAACTGTTTTTT. Translated: CASSPLGEVNEKLFF.

The rearrangement uses TRBV30 and TRBJ2-4; unclear D gene. The CDR3 sequence is 11 residues long. Germline V gives CDR1 GTSNPN, CDR2 SVGIG (reference sequence). V dropped 1 base and J dropped 9 bases, with 7 bases sitting between them. The CDR3 loop is CAWSAPPIQYF. The CDR3 region has the DNA TGTGCCTGGAGTGCCCCTCCCATTCAGTACTTC.

This rearrangement joins TRBV2 to TRBJ1-1; D not resolved. Germline lookup yields CDR1 SNHLY and CDR2 FYNNEI. Deletions cut 6 bases from V and 0 bases from J, with 8 bases between. This CDR3 spans 13 amino acids. The CDR3 DNA follows: TGTGCCAGCAGCGGGTTCATGAACACTGAAGCTTTCTTT. Residues: CASSGFMNTEAFF.

This clone was counted a few times. This chain connects TRBV29-1 to TRBJ2-7; a possible D gene is TRBD1 (7 bases). CDR3 length: 15 amino acids. V was shortened by 1 base and J by 5 bases, with 18 bases between the two germline ends. Germline V gives CDR1 SQVTM, CDR2 ANQGSEA. In DNA form, the CDR3 reads TGCAGCGTTGAAGCGACCCAGGGGGGAGGCGACGAGCAGTACTTC. This sequence encodes CSVEATQGGGDEQYF.

The gene calls are TRBV18 and TRBJ2-3, with D possibly being TRBD2 (7 bases). The V end was cut by 2 bases, the J end by 4 bases, with 10 bases between. CDR1 is KGHSH, CDR2 LQKENI, per germline. This CDR3 has 14 amino acids. Written as DNA, the CDR3 is TGTGCCAGCTCACCAGGCGGGGGCTCAGATACGCAGTATTTT. Protein product: CASSPGGGSDTQYF.

This rearrangement joins TRBV7-3 to TRBJ2-5, with TRBD1 matching 9 bases. V lost 4 bases to trimming and J lost 4 bases; unmatched junction nucleotides: 10. Germline lookup yields CDR1 SGHTA and CDR2 FQGTGA. CDR3 length equals 16 residues. The chain's CDR3 is CASSSGGQGGGETQYF. Written as DNA, the CDR3 is TGTGCCAGCAGCTCCGGGGGACAGGGTGGAGGAGAGACCCAGTACTTC.

V gene TRBV5-1 combines with J gene TRBJ2-2, with 8 nucleotides matching TRBD1. The ends lost 4 bases at V and 1 base at J; junction bases unmatched: 0. Germline V CDR1 and CDR2: SGHRS, YFSETQ. The CDR3 loop spans 14 amino acids. In DNA form, the CDR3 reads TGCGCCAGCAGCGGGACAGGGAACACCGGGGAGCTGTTTTTT. Residues: CASSGTGNTGELFF. Full variable domain (outside the CDR3, taken from reference TRBV5-1 and TRBJ2-2): KAGVTQTPRYLIKTRGQQVTLSCSPISGHRSVSWYQQTPGQGLQFLFEYFSETQRNKGNFPGRFSGRQFSNSRSEMNVSTLELGDSALYLCASSGTGNTGELFFGEGSRLTVL.

The chain joins TRBV9 to TRBJ2-2, with TRBD2 matching 11 bases. V was pared by 2 bases and J by 7 bases, with 10 bases of the junction left unmatched. CDR3 size: 17 residues. Germline V gene sequence: CDR1 SGDLS, CDR2 YYNGEE. This chain's CDR3 is CASSVDPGLAASGELFF. The DNA of the CDR3 is TGTGCCAGCAGCGTCGACCCGGGACTAGCGGCAAGCGGGGAGCTGTTTTTT.

The rearrangement joins TRBV7-8 to TRBJ2-1, with 9 bases lining up with TRBD2. CDR1 is SGHVS, CDR2 FQNEAQ, per germline. The V gene end was trimmed by 5 bases and the J gene end by 7 bases; junction bases not matched to a gene: 21. CDR3 length equals 19 residues. The CDR3 DNA sequence: TGTGCCAGCAGCCTAGGGCGACTAGCGGAGAGGGCATCTGGGAATGAGCAGTTCTTC. This codes for CASSLGRLAERASGNEQFF.

This clone was counted only a few times. This rearrangement joins TRBV9 to TRBJ2-7; the D gene is possibly TRBD1 (5 bases). The CDR3 is 17 amino acids. Germline V gene lookup returns CDR1 SGDLS and CDR2 YYNGEE. V lost 0 bases and J lost 1, with 17 bases in between. The CDR3 loop is CASSVGLSGQGSYEQYF. In DNA form, the CDR3 reads TGTGCCAGCAGCGTAGGGCTGTCAGGGCAGGGTTCCTACGAGCAGTACTTC.